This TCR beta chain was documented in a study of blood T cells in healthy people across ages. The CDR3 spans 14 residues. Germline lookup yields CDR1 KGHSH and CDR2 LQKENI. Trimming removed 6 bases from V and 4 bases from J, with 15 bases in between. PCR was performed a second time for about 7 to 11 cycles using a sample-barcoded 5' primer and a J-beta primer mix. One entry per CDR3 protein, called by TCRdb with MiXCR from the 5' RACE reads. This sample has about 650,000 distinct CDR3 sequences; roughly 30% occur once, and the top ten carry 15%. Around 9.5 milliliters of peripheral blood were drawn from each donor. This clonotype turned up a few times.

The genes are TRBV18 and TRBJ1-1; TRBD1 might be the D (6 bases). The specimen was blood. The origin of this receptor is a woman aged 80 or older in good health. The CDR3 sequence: CASSTRQGSTEAFF. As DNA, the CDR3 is TGTGCCAGCTCCACCCGGCAGGGGAGCACTGAAGCTTTCTTT.